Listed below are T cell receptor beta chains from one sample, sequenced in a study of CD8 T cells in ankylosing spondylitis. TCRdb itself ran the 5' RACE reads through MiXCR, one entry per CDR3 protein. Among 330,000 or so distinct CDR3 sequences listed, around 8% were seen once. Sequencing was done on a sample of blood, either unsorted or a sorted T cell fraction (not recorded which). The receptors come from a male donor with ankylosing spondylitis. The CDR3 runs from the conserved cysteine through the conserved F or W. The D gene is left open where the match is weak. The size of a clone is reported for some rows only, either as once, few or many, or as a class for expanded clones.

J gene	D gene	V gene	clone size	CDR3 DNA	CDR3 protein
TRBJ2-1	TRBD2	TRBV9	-	TGTGCCAGCAGCGTTGGGGCGACTAGCCGCAATGAGCAGTTCTTC	CASSVGATSRNEQFF
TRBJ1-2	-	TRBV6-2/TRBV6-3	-	TGTGCCAGCAGTACCGGGGCGCTTGGCTACACCTTC	CASSTGALGYTF
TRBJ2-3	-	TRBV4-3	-	TGCGCCAGCAGCCAAGAGCCGGGGGGCACAGATACGCAGTATTTT	CASSQEPGGTDTQYF
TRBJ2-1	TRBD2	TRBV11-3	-	TGTGCCAGCAGCCCCCTAGGACTAGCGGGAGCGGATGAGCAGTTCTTC	CASSPLGLAGADEQFF
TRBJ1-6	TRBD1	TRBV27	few	TGTGCCAGCAGTCGACAGGGAAAGTGGTCACCCCTCCACTTT	CASSRQGKWSPLHF
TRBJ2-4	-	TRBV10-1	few	TGCGCCAGCGGGTCTTGGGACATTCAGTACTTC	CASGSWDIQYF
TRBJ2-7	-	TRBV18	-	TGTCCCAGCTCACCCAGGGTTCTTTCAGGGGTCGACGAGCAGTACTTC	CPSSPRVLSGVDEQYF
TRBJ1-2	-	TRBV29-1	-	TGCAGCGTTGACAGACTAAACTATGGCTACACCTTC	CSVDRLNYGYTF
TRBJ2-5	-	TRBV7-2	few	TGTGCCAGCAGCTTAGAAGTGGGGGAGACCCAGTACTTC	CASSLEVGETQYF
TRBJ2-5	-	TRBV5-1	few	TGCGCCAGCAGCGCAACGGACGGAACCCAAGAGACCCAGTACTTC	CASSATDGTQETQYF
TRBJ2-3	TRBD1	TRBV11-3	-	TGTGCCAGCAGTAAACAGGGGCTTAGCACAGATACGCAGTATTTT	CASSKQGLSTDTQYF
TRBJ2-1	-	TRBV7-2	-	TGTGCCAGCAGCTTAGGAGGGGACTTTCAGCAGTTCTTC	CASSLGGDFQQFF
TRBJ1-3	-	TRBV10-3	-	TGTGCCATCAGTTGGACTGGCTCTGGAAACACCATATATTTT	CAISWTGSGNTIYF
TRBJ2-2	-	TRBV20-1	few	TGCAGTGCTAGTGGACCTACAGGGCCGGCGAACACCGGGGAGCTGTTTTTT	CSASGPTGPANTGELFF
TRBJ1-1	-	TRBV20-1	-	TGCAGTGCACCGAACGTAGGGGCCTCGAACACTGAAGCTTTCTTT	CSAPNVGASNTEAFF
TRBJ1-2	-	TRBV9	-	TGTGCCAGCAGCGTAGGGGACGGAAACTATGGCTACACCTTC	CASSVGDGNYGYTF
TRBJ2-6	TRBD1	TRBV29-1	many	TGCAGCGTTGAAAAGACAGGGCTTAAATCTGGGGCCAACGTCCTGACTTTC	CSVEKTGLKSGANVLTF
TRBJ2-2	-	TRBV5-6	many	TGTGCCAGCAGCTTGGAGCTTATGAACACCGGGGAGCTGTTTTTT	CASSLELMNTGELFF
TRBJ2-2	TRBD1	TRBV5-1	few	TGCGCCAGCACCTCAGGCTACGGGACAGGGGTTGTTATAACCGGGGAGCTGTTTTTT	CASTSGYGTGVVITGELFF
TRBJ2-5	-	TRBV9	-	TGTGCCAGCAGCGTAGGATCAGGGTACCAAGAGACCCAGTACTTC	CASSVGSGYQETQYF
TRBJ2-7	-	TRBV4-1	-	TGCGCCAGCAGCCACCGGGCTAGCTCCTACGAGCAGTACTTC	CASSHRASSYEQYF
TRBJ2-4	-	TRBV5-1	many	TGCGCCAGCAGCTACTCAGGCGACTCGGGCAAAAACATTCAGTACTTC	CASSYSGDSGKNIQYF
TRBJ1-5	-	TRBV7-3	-	TGTGCCAGCAGCTTGTACCACAGGGACCTCTATAGCAATCAGCCCCAGCATTTT	CASSLYHRDLYSNQPQHF
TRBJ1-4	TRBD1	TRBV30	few	TGTGCCTGGAGTCGTACAGGGGGGAATGAAAAACTGTTTTTT	CAWSRTGGNEKLFF
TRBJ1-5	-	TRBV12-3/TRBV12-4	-	TGTGCCAGCAGAACCGCAGGGACGGGGCAGCCCCAGCATTTT	CASRTAGTGQPQHF
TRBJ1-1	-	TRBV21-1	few	TGTGCCGGACCCAAGAACACTGAAGCTTTCTTT	CAGPKNTEAFF
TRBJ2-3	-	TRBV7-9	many	TGTGCCAGCAGCTTAACGGGATGGGTCACAGATACGCAGTATTTT	CASSLTGWVTDTQYF
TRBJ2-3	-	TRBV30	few	TGTGCCTGGAGTACGGGTAGGGGGGGCTCAGATACGCAGTATTTT	CAWSTGRGGSDTQYF
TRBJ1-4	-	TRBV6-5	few	TGTGCCAGCAGTTACGCCGGCGTCTCGGATGAAAAACTGTTTTTT	CASSYAGVSDEKLFF
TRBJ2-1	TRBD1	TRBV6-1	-	TGTGCCAGCGGCGGAGGGACAGGGCTATACAATGAGCAGTTCTTC	CASGGGTGLYNEQFF
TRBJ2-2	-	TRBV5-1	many	TGCGCCAGCAGCATACAGGTCCCGAACACCGGGGAGCTGTTTTTT	CASSIQVPNTGELFF
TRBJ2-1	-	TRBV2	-	TGTGCCAGCACCGGCGGAACGGGGGAGCAGTTCTTC	CASTGGTGEQFF
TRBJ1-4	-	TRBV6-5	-	TGTGCCAGCAGTTACTCGGGGGGCGACGGTGAAAAACTGTTTTTT	CASSYSGGDGEKLFF
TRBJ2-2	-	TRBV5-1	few	TGCGCCAGCAGACAGGGACTTATAAACACCGGGGAGCTGTTTTTT	CASRQGLINTGELFF
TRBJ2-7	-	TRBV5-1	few	TGCGCCAGCAGCGCAGTCGACGGTAGTTACGAGCAGTACTTC	CASSAVDGSYEQYF
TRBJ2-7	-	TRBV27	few	TGTGCCAGCAGTGGACGGGACATCAGCGAGCAGTACTTC	CASSGRDISEQYF
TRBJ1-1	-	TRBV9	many	TGTGCCAGCAGCGTAGTTGATGGGGGCCCCCACACTGAAGCTTTCTTT	CASSVVDGGPHTEAFF
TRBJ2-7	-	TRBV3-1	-	TGTGCCAGCAGCCCAGGGCGCGGGGTCTACGAGCAGTACTTC	CASSPGRGVYEQYF
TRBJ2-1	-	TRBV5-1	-	TGCGCCAGCAGCGTCCGAGGTGATGAGCAGTTCTTC	CASSVRGDEQFF
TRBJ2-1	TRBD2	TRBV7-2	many	TGTGCCAGCAGCCAAAGAAGCGGGAGGGCCGGAAATGAGCAGTTCTTC	CASSQRSGRAGNEQFF
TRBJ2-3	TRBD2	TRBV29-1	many	TGCAGCGTTGAAGTCCGCGGGAGGGCCCCAGATACGCAGTATTTT	CSVEVRGRAPDTQYF
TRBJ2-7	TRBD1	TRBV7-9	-	TGTGCCAGCAGTTCACCGGACAGGGAAGGACCCTACGAGCAGTACTTC	CASSSPDREGPYEQYF